Each of the 17 T cell receptor beta chains below was sequenced from the same sample in a study of tumor-infiltrating lymphocytes in glioblastoma multiforme listed by TCRdb under 2017. Instrument on record: Illumina HiSeq 2500. A modified ARM-PCR protocol with multiple V-beta primers and a C-beta primer was used to build TCRB libraries from RNA via three nested multiplex PCR rounds. The raw public data were reprocessed by TCRdb itself: fastp quality trimming at Q25, MiXCR clonotype calling, in-frame beta chains only. Here each entry gathers all rows of one CDR3 protein and keeps the most common genes and DNA. The sample table shows about 32,000 distinct CDR3 sequences, and under 70% are seen once. The top ten constitute 33% of the sample. The sample taken for sequencing was brain tumor tissue. These receptors all come from a male donor with glioblastoma.

For this clonotype: The germline gene is not matched at one end of the junction; a read error may be the cause. The rearrangement uses TRBV4-1 and TRBJ1-3; no clear D gene. CDR3 length: 15 amino acids. The V gene's germline CDR1 is MGHRA and CDR2 YSYEKL. The CDR3 nucleotides are TGCGCCAGCAGCCAAGCTCTGGGGAACGGAAACACCATATATTTC. This translates into CASSQALGNGNTIYF.

A note on this clonotype: Germline is not matched at one junction end, which may reflect a read error. The genes are TRBV6-5 and TRBJ2-3, with D hard to call. CDR3 length equals 13 residues. Germline values: CDR1 MNHEY, CDR2 SVGAGI. CDR3 protein: CTSRSRLTDTQYF. Written as DNA, the CDR3 is TGTACCAGCAGATCAAGGCTCACAGATACGCAGTATTTT.

Regarding this clonotype: Its ends do not fully match the called genes, so a read error is possible. The chain carries TRBV29-1 and TRBJ2-7, with D tentatively TRBD1 or TRBD2 (5 bases each). This CDR3 contains 13 residues. Germline CDR1 is SQVTM and CDR2 is ANQGSEA. The CDR3 DNA follows: TGCAGCGTTGTTTGGGGCAGAGACTACGAGAAGTACTTC. Translation: CSVVWGRDYEKYF.

The chain has TRBV19 and TRBJ2-2; 10 nucleotides match TRBD2. V lost 7 bases, J lost 2 bases, and 4 bases stayed unmatched. CDR3 length: 15 amino acids. CDR1 LNHDA and CDR2 SQIVND come from the germline V gene (reference sequence). The CDR3 is CASTTSGVNTGELFF. DNA for the CDR3: TGTGCCAGTACCACTAGCGGGGTAAACACCGGGGAGCTGTTTTTT.

This clonotype was seen repeatedly, ten times or more. One end of the junction fails to match germline, which may point to a read error. This rearrangement joins TRBV20-1 to TRBJ1-3, with D unclear. CDR1 is DFQATT, CDR2 SNEGSKA, per germline (reference sequence). The CDR3 contains 13 residues. CDR3 protein: CSARWVSGSTIYF. The CDR3 region has the DNA TGCAGTGCTAGATGGGTTAGTGGAAGCACCATATATTTT.

This clonotype was observed a handful of times. This rearrangement joins TRBV18 to TRBJ2-3, with D hard to call. V lost 2 bases, J lost 3 bases, and 9 bases lay in between. This CDR3 is 14 amino acids long. Germline CDR1 KGHSH, CDR2 LQKENI. Written as DNA, the CDR3 is TGTGCCAGCTCACCAGGGTATGAGACAGATACGCAGTATTTT. Translation: CASSPGYETDTQYF.

About this clonotype: One end of the junction fails to match germline, which may point to a read error. CDR3 loop: CSAETGRDTWELFF. DNA for the CDR3: TGCAGCGCCGAAACGGGAAGGGACACCTGGGAGCTGTTTTTT. V and J are TRBV29-1 and TRBJ2-2; D perhaps matches TRBD1 (6 bases). This CDR3 region has 14 residues. Per germline, CDR1 SQVTM and CDR2 ANQGSEA.

This sequence joins TRBV12-3 or TRBV12-4 and TRBJ1-6, with D perhaps matching TRBD1 (5 bases). Trimming left V 2 bases short and J 19 bases short, with 27 bases between. This CDR3 is 16 amino acids long. The CDR3: CASSLSKQVQGSAKHF. For the CDR3, the DNA is TGTGCCAGCAGTTTATCTAAACAGGTCCAGGGTAGTGCCAAACACTTT.

Many counts were recorded for this clonotype. A much larger clone differs from this one at a single base, so this may be a read error. The V call is TRBV11-3, the J call TRBJ2-3, with D uncertain. The CDR3 is 13 residues long. In germline, CDR1 is SGHNT, CDR2 YENEEA. Written as DNA, the CDR3 is TGTGCCAGCGGCTTAAGAAGCACAGATACGCAGTATTTT. It codes for CASGLRSTDTQYF.

A note on this clonotype: One end of the junction fails to match germline, which may point to a read error. V and J are TRBV28 and TRBJ2-7; D not resolved. The germline gives CDR1 MDHEN, CDR2 SYDVKM. The CDR3 totals 17 residues. In DNA, the CDR3 is TGTGCCAGCAGTTTTAACCGAAACAGCTCAAGCTCCTACGAGCGGTACTTC. This encodes CASSFNRNSSSSYERYF.

Concerning this clonotype itself: A read error may account for a junction end that differs from germline. The chain has TRBV5-1 and TRBJ1-4, with TRBD1 matching 7 bases. The length of the CDR3 is 15 residues. Germline assignment: CDR1 SGHRS and CDR2 YFSETQ. The CDR3 here is CASSIQGNLNEKLSF. Written as DNA, the CDR3 is TGCGCCAGCAGCATACAGGGGAACCTTAATGAAAAACTGTCTTTT.

This clonotype has ten or more counts. The gene calls are TRBV29-1 and TRBJ2-7; 12 nucleotides match TRBD1. V gave up 5 bases and J gave up 7 bases; unmatched junction bases: 15. Germline-derived CDR1 and CDR2 are SQVTM and ANQGSEA. The length of the CDR3 is 16 residues. The CDR3 DNA reads TGCAGCGTTAAAATACGGGACAGGGGGCCGGGCAAGGAGCAGTACTTC. Protein sequence: CSVKIRDRGPGKEQYF.

Concerning this clonotype: This is likely a read error, given that the CDR3 carries no conserved phenylalanine or tryptophan at its end. The chain joins TRBV29-1 to TRBJ1-6, with D perhaps TRBD1 (5 bases). The germline CDR1 and CDR2 sequences are SQVTM and ANQGSEA. The CDR3 has 13 amino acids. V was clipped by 4 bases and J by 10 bases, with 14 bases between them. The CDR3: CSVARERGSPLHC. The CDR3 DNA is TGCAGCGTTGCCAGGGAGAGAGGATCACCCCTCCACTGT.

Concerning this clonotype: The CDR3 carries no conserved terminal phenylalanine or tryptophan, so it likely arises from a read error. The V and J genes are TRBV19 and TRBJ2-2, with D tentatively TRBD1 (6 bases). Per the germline V gene, CDR1 is LNHDA and CDR2 is SQIVND (reference sequence). The CDR3 has 15 residues. Deletions cut 10 bases from V and 0 bases from J, with 15 bases between. The CDR3 region has the DNA TGTGCCACTCAAAAGGGGACATCGAACACCGGGGAGCTGTTTTTG. Translation gives CATQKGTSNTGELFL.

To note about this clonotype: With a much larger clone just one base away, this may be a read error. The J gene is TRBJ2-3, the V gene TRBV12-3 or TRBV12-4, with 13 nucleotides matching TRBD2. The CDR3 totals 19 residues. The CDR3 sequence: CPGSPRGQLAGGPGDTQYF. In nucleotides, the CDR3 is TGTCCCGGCAGTCCCCGGGGGCAACTAGCGGGAGGGCCAGGTGATACGCAGTATTTT.

Comments on this clonotype: One junction end disagrees with the germline gene, perhaps due to a read error. The J gene is TRBJ2-1, the V gene TRBV11-2; 8 positions match TRBD1. Germline lookup yields CDR1 SGHAT and CDR2 FQNNGV. The CDR3 runs to 16 residues. The CDR3 coding sequence is TGTGTCAGCGGCTTCTCCGGGACAGGCGCCCACAATGAGCAGTTCTTC. It codes for CVSGFSGTGAHNEQFF.

The rearrangement links TRBV11-2 to TRBJ1-2; no definite D call. This CDR3 region has 14 residues. Trimming stripped 1 base from V and 13 bases from J, with 19 bases between. The germline gives CDR1 SGHAT, CDR2 FQNNGV. CDR3 sequence: CASSLGVRLFGATF. The CDR3 nucleotides are TGTGCCAGCAGCTTAGGGGTCCGCCTTTTCGGTGCCACCTTC.